A single sample is the source of the 15 T cell receptor beta chains below, sequenced in a study of persistence of HIV-infected CD4 T cells. These receptors lack a known antigen. Cells were stimulated with overlapping HIV-1 Gag 15-mer peptides. Memory cells lacking CD40L and CD69 with high CD45RO were sorted. This was the immunoSEQ version 4 assay in survey mode. Using immunoSEQ multiplex PCR, the repertoire was profiled, and TCRdb retains in-frame clones only, with some absent. The sample has 30,000 or so clones; approximately 80% are singletons. Sequencing was performed on CD4+ T cells sorted from PBMCs after approximately 18-hour stimulation, taken from a patient who received antiretroviral therapy. These receptors all stem from an adult woman with HIV who was CMV-seropositive.

The chain combines TRBV10-3 with TRBJ1-1; TRBD1 is a possible D gene (6 bases). Trimming took off 0 bases at V and 7 bases at J, with 6 bases between the two ends. The CDR3 has 12 amino acids. The germline V gene has CDR1 ENHRY and CDR2 SYGVKD. The CDR3 DNA reads as TGTGCCATCAGTGAGTCGACAGGTGAAGCTTTCTTT. Residues: CAISESTGEAFF.

V and J are TRBV5-6 and TRBJ2-5, with D perhaps matching TRBD2 (5 bases). Trimming cost V 4 bases and J 4 bases, with 11 bases left between them. CDR3 length: 13 residues. Germline CDR1 is SGHDT and CDR2 is YYEEEE. CDR3 DNA sequence: TGTGCCAGCAGCAAGCGCGGAGGAGAGACCCAGTACTTC. Translation: CASSKRGGETQYF.

This chain links TRBV6-5 with TRBJ2-1; D is possibly TRBD2 (5 bases). The CDR3 runs 15 residues. V dropped 6 bases and J dropped 4 bases, with 16 bases sitting between them. Germline V gene data show CDR1 as MNHEY and CDR2 as SVGAGI. CDR3 protein: CASSSEGAVYNEQFF. As DNA, the CDR3 is TGTGCCAGCAGCTCTGAGGGCGCGGTATACAATGAGCAGTTCTTC.

This chain uses TRBV27 with TRBJ1-2, with D tentatively TRBD1 (6 bases). The germline V and J ends were trimmed by 4 bases and 4 bases, with 10 bases remaining between them. The germline V gene has CDR1 MNHEY and CDR2 SMNVEV (reference sequence). This CDR3 has 13 residues. CDR3 DNA: TGTGCCAGCAGTTCGTCAGGGGTCTATGGCTACACCTTC. Protein sequence: CASSSSGVYGYTF.

This clone was seen more than once but under ten times. The J gene is TRBJ2-1, the V gene TRBV28; D might be TRBD2 (5 bases). V was clipped by 8 bases and J by 2 bases, with 13 bases between them. The CDR3 sequence is 14 residues long. Germline V gene lookup returns CDR1 MDHEN and CDR2 SYDVKM. The CDR3 region is CASYPPGTYNEQFF. The CDR3 DNA is TGTGCCAGCTACCCCCCGGGAACCTACAATGAGCAGTTCTTC.

The V gene is TRBV7-3, the J gene TRBJ1-1; no reliable D call. V was cut by 5 bases and J by 5 bases, with 12 bases left in between. The germline gives CDR1 SGHTA, CDR2 FQGTGA. The CDR3 is 13 residues long. This chain's CDR3 is CASSRQLQTEAFF. The CDR3 DNA reads as TGTGCCAGCAGCCGCCAGCTACAAACTGAAGCTTTCTTT.

This clone came up a few times. V is TRBV28 and J is TRBJ1-2; no clear D gene. The germline V and J ends were trimmed by 10 bases and 7 bases, with 10 bases remaining between them. This CDR3 has 10 residues. Germline CDR1 and CDR2: MDHEN and SYDVKM. CDR3 residues: CATQFTGYTF. The CDR3 nucleotides are TGTGCCACCCAGTTTACTGGCTACACCTTC.

The V and J genes are TRBV3-1 (or the pseudogene TRBV3-2) and TRBJ2-1; D is perhaps TRBD1 (6 bases). CDR3 length equals 15 residues. Trimming took 5 bases from V and 7 from J, leaving 18 bases between them. Germline V gives CDR1 LGHDT, CDR2 YNNKEL (reference sequence). As DNA, the CDR3 is TGTGCCAGCAGCAGCTTCTGGACAGAGGGAAATGAGCAGTTCTTC. Translated, it gives CASSSFWTEGNEQFF.

J is TRBJ2-1 and V is TRBV7-3; no reliable D call. Trimming left V 5 bases short and J 9 bases short, with 8 bases between. The CDR3 has 11 residues. Germline CDR1 is SGHTA and CDR2 is FQGTGA. The DNA of the CDR3 is TGTGCCAGCAGCGAAAACAGTGAGCAGTTCTTC. Translating it yields CASSENSEQFF.

This chain uses TRBV12-5 with TRBJ1-2, with unresolved D. The CDR3 loop spans 13 amino acids. Germline CDR1 and CDR2: LGHNT and FRNRAP. V lost 7 bases and J lost 8, with 17 bases in between. The CDR3 DNA reads TGTGCTAGTGTTCCCCCCACGGGGAGGGGCTACACCTTC. This translates into CASVPPTGRGYTF.

The genes are TRBV19 and TRBJ2-2, with D perhaps TRBD1 or TRBD2 (6 bases each). This CDR3 region has 14 residues. Germline CDR1 reads LNHDA; CDR2 reads SQIVND (reference sequence). V shed 3 bases and J shed 7 bases, with 12 bases lying between them. CDR3 protein: CASSIWGAVGELFF. The DNA for the CDR3 is TGTGCCAGTAGTATTTGGGGGGCGGTCGGGGAGCTGTTTTTT.

The chain has TRBV7-6 and TRBJ2-2; 7 bases match TRBD1. The V gene end was trimmed by 5 bases and the J gene end by 5 bases; junction bases not matched to a gene: 5. The CDR3 is 14 residues long. The germline V gene encodes CDR1 SGHVS and CDR2 FNYEAQ. As DNA, the CDR3 is TGTGCCAGCAGCATGGGACAGAAGACCGGGGAGCTGTTTTTT. This codes for CASSMGQKTGELFF.

The V gene is TRBV6-5, the J gene TRBJ1-1; D is perhaps TRBD1 (6 bases). Trimming left V 7 bases short and J 1 base short, with 16 bases between. CDR1 MNHEY and CDR2 SVGAGI come from the germline V gene. The CDR3 totals 15 residues. CDR3 DNA: TGTGCCAGCAAAAGCGGTGGAGGGGGGAACACTGAAGCTTTCTTT. Its protein is CASKSGGGGNTEAFF.

The chain links TRBV27 to TRBJ2-3; 8 positions match TRBD2. This CDR3 has 16 amino acids. The V segment lost 0 bases and the J segment 0 bases; nucleotides outside the gene matches: 2. CDR1 and CDR2 (germline): MNHEY, SMNVEV (reference sequence). The CDR3 reads CASSLSAGASTDTQYF. The CDR3 region has the DNA TGTGCCAGCAGTTTATCAGCGGGGGCCAGCACAGATACGCAGTATTTT.

This clone was seen once. This chain links TRBV12-2 with TRBJ2-5; the D call in the table, TRBD1, was not verified against the DNA. TRBV12-2 is classified as a pseudogene. CDR3 size: 16 residues. The CDR3 nucleotides are TGTGCAAGTCGCCTAATGGACAGGGAGAACCAAGAGACCCAGTACTTC. Translating it yields CASRLMDRENQETQYF.